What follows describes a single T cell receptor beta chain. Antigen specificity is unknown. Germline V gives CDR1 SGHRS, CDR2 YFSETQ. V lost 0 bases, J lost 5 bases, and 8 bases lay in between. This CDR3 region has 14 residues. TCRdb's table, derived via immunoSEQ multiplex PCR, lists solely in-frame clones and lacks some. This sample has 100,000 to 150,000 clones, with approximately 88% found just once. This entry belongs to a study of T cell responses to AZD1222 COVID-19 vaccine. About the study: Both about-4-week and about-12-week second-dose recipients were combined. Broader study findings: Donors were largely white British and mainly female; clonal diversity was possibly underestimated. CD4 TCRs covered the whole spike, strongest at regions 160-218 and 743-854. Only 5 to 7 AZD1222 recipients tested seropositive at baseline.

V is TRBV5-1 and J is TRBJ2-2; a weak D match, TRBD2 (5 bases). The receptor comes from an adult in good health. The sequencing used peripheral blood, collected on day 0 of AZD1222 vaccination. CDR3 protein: CASSLGLNTGELFF. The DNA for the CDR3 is TGCGCCAGCAGCTTGGGACTAAATACCGGGGAGCTGTTTTTT.